Detailed here is one TCR beta chain. Its antigen is unknown. Germline assignment: CDR1 SGHTS and CDR2 YDEGEE. The CDR3 length is 15 residues. Unmatched junction bases numbered 4, after V lost 0 bases and J lost 4 bases. Time point defined: pre-treatment sample, taken before nivolumab and TIL therapy. The tumor samples were excised metastases, mostly pleural nodules or supraclavicular lymph nodes. Patients were adults with stage 4 NSCLC. Sequencing used immunoSEQ v3. Libraries were sequenced to 2 million or so read pairs (survey) or about 4.5-6 million (deep). TCRdb's copy holds only in-frame clones and misses some; the assay was immunoSEQ multiplex PCR. The sample holds around 100,000 clones, around 71% seen once. The data are from a study of TIL therapy for anti-PD-1-resistant metastatic lung cancer. Notes on the study in general: Treatment-naive, never-smoker and oncogene-addicted patients were overrepresented in this highly selected cohort.

The sample in question was tumor tissue, obtained at baseline. This clonotype was sampled from a person aged 25 to 85 with non-small cell lung cancer. The chain links TRBV5-8 to TRBJ2-1; 7 nucleotides match TRBD2. CDR3 coding DNA: TGTGCCAGCAGCTTGGGCGCGGGAGCTTACAATGAGCAGTTCTTC. Protein product: CASSLGAGAYNEQFF.